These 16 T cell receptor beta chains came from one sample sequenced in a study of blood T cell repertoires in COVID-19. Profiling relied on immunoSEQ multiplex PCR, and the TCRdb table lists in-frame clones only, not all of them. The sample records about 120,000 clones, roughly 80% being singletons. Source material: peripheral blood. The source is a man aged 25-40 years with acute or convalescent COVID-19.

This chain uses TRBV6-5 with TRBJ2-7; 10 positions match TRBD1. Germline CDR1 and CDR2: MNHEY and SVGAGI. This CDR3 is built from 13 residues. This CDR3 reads CIPRDRGIYEQYV. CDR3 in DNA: TGTATACCACGGGACAGGGGAATCTACGAGCAGTACGTC.

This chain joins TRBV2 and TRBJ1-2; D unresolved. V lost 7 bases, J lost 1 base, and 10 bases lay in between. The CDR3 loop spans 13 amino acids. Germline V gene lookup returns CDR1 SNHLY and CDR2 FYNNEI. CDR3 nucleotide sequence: TGTGCCAGCACCGACACGCTTAACTATGGCTACACCTTC. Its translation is CASTDTLNYGYTF.

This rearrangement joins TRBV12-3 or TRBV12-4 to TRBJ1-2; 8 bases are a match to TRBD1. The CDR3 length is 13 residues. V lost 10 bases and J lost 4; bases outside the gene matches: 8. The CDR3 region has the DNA TGTGCCACCTCGGACAGGGAAACCTATGGCTACACCTTC. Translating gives CATSDRETYGYTF.

This chain's CDR3 is CASSLFETWDIQYF. The CDR3 DNA reads TGTGCCAGCAGCTTATTTGAGACTTGGGACATTCAGTACTTC. This sequence joins TRBV7-2 and TRBJ2-4; D remains ambiguous. The CDR3 is made up of 14 amino acids. Germline V gene sequence: CDR1 SGHTA, CDR2 FQGNSA. Trimming took off 2 bases at V and 8 bases at J, with 13 bases between the two ends.

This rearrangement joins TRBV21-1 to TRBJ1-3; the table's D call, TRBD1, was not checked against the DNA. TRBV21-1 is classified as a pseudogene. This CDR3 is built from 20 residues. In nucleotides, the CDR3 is TGTGCCAGCAGTTCCATAAACGACAGGGAACTGAAGAGCTCTGGAAACACCATATATTTT. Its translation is CASSSINDRELKSSGNTIYF.

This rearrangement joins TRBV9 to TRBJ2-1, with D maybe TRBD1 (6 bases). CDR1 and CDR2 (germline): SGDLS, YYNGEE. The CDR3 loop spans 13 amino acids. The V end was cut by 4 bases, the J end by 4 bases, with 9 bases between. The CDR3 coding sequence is TGTGCCAGCAGCCCCAGGGGTTACAATGAGCAGTTCTTC. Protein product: CASSPRGYNEQFF.

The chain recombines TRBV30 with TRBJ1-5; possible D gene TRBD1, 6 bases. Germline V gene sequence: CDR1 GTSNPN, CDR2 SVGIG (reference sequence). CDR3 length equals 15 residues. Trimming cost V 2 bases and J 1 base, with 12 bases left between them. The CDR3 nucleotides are TGTGCCTGGAGTTGGCGGGGGGCAAGCAATCAGCCCCAGCATTTT. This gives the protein CAWSWRGASNQPQHF.

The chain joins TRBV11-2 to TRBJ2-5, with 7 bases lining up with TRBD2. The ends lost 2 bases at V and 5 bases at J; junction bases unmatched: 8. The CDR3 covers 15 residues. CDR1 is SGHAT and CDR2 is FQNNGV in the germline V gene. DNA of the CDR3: TGTGCCAGCAGCTTAACCGGGAGGTATGGGGAGACCCAGTACTTC. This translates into CASSLTGRYGETQYF. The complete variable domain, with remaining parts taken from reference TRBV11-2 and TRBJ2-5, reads EAGVAQSPRYKIIEKRQSVAFWCNPISGHATLYWYQQILGQGPKLLIQFQNNGVVDDSQLPKDRFSAERLKGVDSTLKIQPAKLEDSAVYLCASSLTGRYGETQYFGPGTRLLVL.

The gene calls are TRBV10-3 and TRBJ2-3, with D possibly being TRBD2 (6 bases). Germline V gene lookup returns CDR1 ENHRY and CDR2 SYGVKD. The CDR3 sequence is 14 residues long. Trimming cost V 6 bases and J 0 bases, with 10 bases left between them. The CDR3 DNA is TGTGCCATCAGGCTAGCGCAGAGCACAGATACGCAGTATTTT. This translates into CAIRLAQSTDTQYF.

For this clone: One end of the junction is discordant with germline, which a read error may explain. CDR3 DNA: TGTGCTAGCAGCTTAGGGTCCCACAGGACCTACGAGCAGTACTTC. Its protein is CASSLGSHRTYEQYF. The rearrangement links TRBV7-7 to TRBJ2-7; a weak D match, TRBD1 (5 bases). CDR1 is SSHAT and CDR2 is FNYEAQ in the germline V gene (reference sequence). This CDR3 spans 15 amino acids.

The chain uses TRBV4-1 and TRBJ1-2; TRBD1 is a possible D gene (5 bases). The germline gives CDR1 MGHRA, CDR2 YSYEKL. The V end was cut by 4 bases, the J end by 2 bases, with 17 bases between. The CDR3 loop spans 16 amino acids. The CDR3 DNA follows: TGCGCCAGCAGCCTCCCAGGGCGGGGGTCAAACTATGGCTACACCTTC. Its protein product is CASSLPGRGSNYGYTF.

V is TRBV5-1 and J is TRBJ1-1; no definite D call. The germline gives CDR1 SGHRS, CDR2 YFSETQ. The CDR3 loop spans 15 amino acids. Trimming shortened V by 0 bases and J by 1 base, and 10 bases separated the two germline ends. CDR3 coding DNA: TGCGCCAGCAGCTTGGGAGGGTCCGCGAACACTGAAGCTTTCTTT. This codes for CASSLGGSANTEAFF.

The CDR3 coding sequence is TGTGCCAGCATTCGGGGCACCGGGGAGCTGTTTTTT. Translating gives CASIRGTGELFF. V is TRBV12-3 or TRBV12-4 and J is TRBJ2-2, with a tentative D call TRBD2 (5 bases). The V gene lost 7 bases and the J gene lost 4 bases, with 7 bases spanning the gap. The CDR3 is 12 residues long.

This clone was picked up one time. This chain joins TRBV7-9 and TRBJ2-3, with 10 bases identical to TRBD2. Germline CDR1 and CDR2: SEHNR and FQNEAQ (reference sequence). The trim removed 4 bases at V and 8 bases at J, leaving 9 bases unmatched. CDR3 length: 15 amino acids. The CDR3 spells CASSSSLAGQSTQYF. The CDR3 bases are TGTGCCAGCAGCTCATCACTAGCGGGACAGAGTACGCAGTATTTT.

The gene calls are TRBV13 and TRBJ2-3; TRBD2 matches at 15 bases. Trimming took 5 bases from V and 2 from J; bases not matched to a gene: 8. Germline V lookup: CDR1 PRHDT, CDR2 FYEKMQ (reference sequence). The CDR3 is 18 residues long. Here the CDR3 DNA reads TGTGCCAGCAGCGCCTGGACTAGCGGGGGGGCCGACACAGATACGCAGTATTTT. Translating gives CASSAWTSGGADTDTQYF.

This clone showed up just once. The chain's CDR3 is CASSDRKSGANVLTF. CDR3 coding DNA: TGTGCCAGTAGTGACAGGAAATCCGGGGCCAACGTCCTGACTTTC. The chain uses TRBV19 and TRBJ2-6, with D possibly being TRBD1 (6 bases). Per the germline V gene, CDR1 is LNHDA and CDR2 is SQIVND (reference sequence). The CDR3 has 15 residues. Trimming removed 5 bases from V and 4 bases from J, with 12 bases in between.